This record covers a single T cell receptor beta chain. The data derive from a study of control samples from healthy donors and cancer patients. Germline V gives CDR1 MNHNY, CDR2 SVGAGI (reference sequence). The CDR3 runs 13 residues. Deletions cut 5 bases from V and 3 bases from J, with 11 bases between. TCRdb's table, derived via immunoSEQ multiplex PCR, lists solely in-frame clones and lacks some. The sample yields about 180,000 clones, over 85% seen once. This receptor was obtained from a man aged 30 to 45 in good health. The chain links TRBV6-6 to TRBJ2-7; D perhaps matches TRBD1 (6 bases). Sequences were obtained from blood. CDR3 region: CASSQIQGYEQYF. The CDR3 region has the DNA TGTGCCAGCAGTCAAATACAGGGCTACGAGCAGTACTTC.